This entry is about one T cell receptor beta chain. Its antigen is as yet unknown. V shed 3 bases, J shed 2 bases, and the junction held 8 bases outside the gene matches. CDR3 length: 17 residues. Germline-derived CDR1 and CDR2 are SEHNR and FQNEAQ (reference sequence). The sample comes from a study of T cell responses to AZD1222 COVID-19 vaccine. Using immunoSEQ multiplex PCR, the repertoire was profiled, and TCRdb retains in-frame clones only, with some absent. The table records over 120,000 clones, approximately 86% of them present only once. Study-wide points: The number of AZD1222 recipients seropositive at baseline was only five to seven. A rise in Spike-specific TCR breadth and depth followed two AZD1222 doses. None of the repertoires were sampled until the peak T cell response had passed.

The clonotype originates from an adult who received the MenACWY meningococcal vaccine as a control. The sequences come from peripheral blood, collected 28 days after the second dose of the MenACWY control vaccine. The chain has TRBV7-9 and TRBJ1-3, with 9 positions matching TRBD1. CDR3 protein: CASSFLRDRVTGNTIYF. CDR3 in DNA: TGTGCCAGCAGCTTTTTGCGGGACAGGGTAACTGGAAACACCATATATTTT. Full variable domain (missing parts from reference TRBV7-9 and TRBJ1-3): DTGVSQNPRHKITKRGQNVTFRCDPISEHNRLYWYRQTLGQGPEFLTYFQNEAQLEKSRLLSDRFSAERPKGSFSTLEIQRTEQGDSAMYLCASSFLRDRVTGNTIYFGEGSWLTVV.